These 13 T cell receptor beta chains were sequenced from one sample in a study of vaccination and CD4 T cells after COVID-19. At the Johns Hopkins FTIC core, DNA taken from cultured CD4+ T cells was sequenced by way of the Oncomine TCR Beta short-read assay. TCRdb re-analysed the PCR reads in MiXCR, keeping a single row per CDR3 protein. The data hold approximately 20,000 distinct CDR3 sequences, with roughly 49% observed a single time. The antigens these receptors bind are not known. This sample's treatment: roughly ten-day PBMC culture with coronavirus spike peptide pools or control peptides (ViraFEST assay). Sequencing used CD4+ T cells from blood, cultured in vitro, obtained before SARS-CoV-2 vaccination. Source of these receptors: a human donor who had recovered from COVID-19.

The genes are TRBV5-4 and TRBJ1-1; maybe TRBD1 (5 bases). Germline V gene sequence: CDR1 SGHNT, CDR2 YYREEE (reference sequence). The CDR3 contains 19 residues. V was pared by 1 base and J by 4 bases, with 26 bases between. The CDR3 is CASSLFRRSGRASGTEAFF. CDR3 in DNA: TGTGCCAGCAGCTTGTTTAGGAGGTCGGGCAGGGCGTCGGGCACTGAAGCTTTCTTT.

This rearrangement joins TRBV27 to TRBJ2-7, with a tentative D call TRBD1 (5 bases). This CDR3 region has 14 residues. Trimming took 5 bases from V and 2 from J, leaving 13 bases between them. Per germline, CDR1 MNHEY and CDR2 SMNVEV (reference sequence). In DNA form, the CDR3 reads TGTGCCAGCAGTCCCCTGGGGCAACCCTACGAGCAGTACTTC. Protein product: CASSPLGQPYEQYF.

This chain joins TRBV10-2 and TRBJ1-6; 9 bases agree with TRBD1. Germline loops: CDR1 WSHSY, CDR2 SAAADI. This CDR3 has 18 residues. Trimming took 6 bases from V and 0 from J; bases not matched to a gene: 9. CDR3 nucleotide sequence: TGCGCCAGCAGCGCCCGGACAGGGGATTCCTCCTATAATTCACCCCTCCACTTT. It encodes CASSARTGDSSYNSPLHF.

This clonotype was detected only once. The chain couples TRBV6-1 to TRBJ2-5; no definite D call. Germline-derived CDR1 and CDR2 are MNHNS and SASEGT. The CDR3 has 13 residues. Trimming took 7 bases from V and 5 from J, leaving 14 bases between them. CDR3 amino acids: CASTRPSTETQYF. The CDR3 region has the DNA TGTGCCAGCACCCGGCCCTCAACGGAGACCCAGTACTTC.

The chain recombines TRBV6-5 with TRBJ2-1; 13 bases match TRBD2. CDR1 MNHEY and CDR2 SVGAGI come from the germline V gene. The CDR3 extends over 15 amino acids. V dropped 4 bases and J dropped 7; count of bases not matched to a gene: 4. CDR3 region: CASSSLAGGRNEQFF. The CDR3 bases are TGTGCCAGCAGTTCACTAGCGGGGGGGCGGAATGAGCAGTTCTTC.

The V call is TRBV6-1, the J call TRBJ1-6; D remains unclear. CDR1 and CDR2 from the germline V gene are MNHNS and SASEGT. With 2 bases removed from V and 6 bases from J, the gap between germline ends came to 11 bases. The CDR3 contains 15 residues. CDR3 coding DNA: TGTGCCAGCAGTGAATCTAGGACTGTTAATTCACCCCTCCACTTT. Amino acids: CASSESRTVNSPLHF.

This clonotype appeared a few times. The chain joins TRBV5-1 to TRBJ2-5; D might be TRBD1 or TRBD2, each matching 5 bases. The germline V and J ends were trimmed by 3 bases and 4 bases, with 16 bases remaining between them. The CDR3 totals 15 residues. The germline gives CDR1 SGHRS, CDR2 YFSETQ. The CDR3 region has the DNA TGCGCCAGCAGCTCGGGACGGGGCAGAGGAGAGACCCAGTACTTC. Translating it yields CASSSGRGRGETQYF.

V usage is TRBV20-1 and J usage is TRBJ2-5; 8 nucleotides align to TRBD2. V shed 6 bases, J shed 5 bases, and the junction held 14 bases outside the gene matches. Germline V lookup: CDR1 DFQATT, CDR2 SNEGSKA (reference sequence). The CDR3 is 15 residues long. CDR3 sequence reads: CSAFKAGEAGETQYF. CDR3 bases: TGCAGTGCCTTCAAAGCGGGAGAGGCTGGGGAGACCCAGTACTTC.

This clonotype was counted between two and nine times. The V and J genes are TRBV28 and TRBJ1-6; D not resolved. The length of the CDR3 is 13 residues. Trimming stripped 10 bases from V and 10 bases from J, with 17 bases between. Germline CDR1 and CDR2: MDHEN and SYDVKM. This CDR3 reads CANSQTRISPLHF. CDR3 coding DNA: TGTGCCAACTCCCAGACGCGAATCTCACCCCTCCACTTT.

V is TRBV28 and J is TRBJ1-2; TRBD1 might be the D (6 bases). This CDR3 is built from 14 residues. V lost 5 bases, J lost 5 bases, and 15 bases lay in between. Germline values: CDR1 MDHEN, CDR2 SYDVKM. The CDR3 DNA follows: TGTGCCAGCAGTCCAACTAGGGGGGGGTATGGCTACACCTTC. Encoded protein: CASSPTRGGYGYTF.

The chain carries TRBV7-9 and TRBJ2-5; 7 bases are a match to TRBD2. The V segment lost 3 bases and the J segment 5 bases; nucleotides outside the gene matches: 9. This CDR3 is 15 amino acids long. Per the germline V gene, CDR1 is SEHNR and CDR2 is FQNEAQ (reference sequence). CDR3 in DNA: TGTGCCAGCAGCTTGGGGGAGGGAGGCGTTGAGACCCAGTACTTC. Encoded protein: CASSLGEGGVETQYF.

The genes are TRBV7-6 and TRBJ2-5, with 10 bases matching TRBD2. Trimming removed 6 bases from V and 0 bases from J; junction bases left unmatched: 10. The length of the CDR3 is 17 residues. Germline-derived CDR1 and CDR2 are SGHVS and FNYEAQ. The CDR3 is CASSFLAGAPDQETQYF. The CDR3 DNA reads as TGTGCCAGCAGTTTCCTAGCGGGAGCTCCCGACCAAGAGACCCAGTACTTC.

The chain employs TRBV7-8 and TRBJ2-2; 10 nucleotides agree with TRBD1. The germline V gene encodes CDR1 SGHVS and CDR2 FQNEAQ. J was trimmed by 5 bases and V by 5 bases; bases with no gene match: 5. This CDR3 comprises 15 residues. CDR3 bases: TGTGCCAGCAGCCAATGGACAGGGGGGACCGGGGAGCTGTTTTTT. It encodes CASSQWTGGTGELFF.